This TCR beta chain is from a study of T cell changes during pregnancy in multiple sclerosis. Sequencing was performed with immunoSEQ multiplex PCR; in TCRdb, only in-frame clones are kept and a portion is missing. Of tens of thousands of clones in the sample, around 93% were seen once. The germline gives CDR1 MNHEY, CDR2 SVGAGI. The CDR3 is 12 residues long. The V end was cut by 7 bases, the J end by 0 bases, with 7 bases between. The chain is built from TRBV6-5 and TRBJ2-7, with D hard to call. The clonotype comes from a female donor with multiple sclerosis, enrolled in a pregnancy study. The sample in question was CD8+ T cells from peripheral blood mononuclear cells, obtained in the second trimester of pregnancy. CDR3 DNA sequence: TGTGCCAGCATATCCAGCTCCTACGAGCAGTACTTC. Protein: CASISSSYEQYF.